A single sample gave rise to the 23 T cell receptor beta chains below, sequenced in a study of shared T cell receptors in the human thymus. Using immunoSEQ multiplex PCR, the repertoire was profiled, and TCRdb retains in-frame clones only, with some absent. The data contain 700,000 to 750,000 clones, 80% to 90% of them singletons. This sample also appeared in a second study, on human thymus T cells.

The sample comprised thymocytes. These receptors were obtained from a girl under three years old with a congenital heart defect.

This rearrangement joins TRBV6-1 to TRBJ2-1; a possible D gene is TRBD2 (6 bases). With 8 bases removed from V and 1 base from J, the gap between germline ends came to 15 bases. This CDR3 contains 15 residues. Germline lookup yields CDR1 MNHNS and CDR2 SASEGT. The CDR3 reads CASQWDWTSYNEQFF. The DNA of the CDR3 is TGTGCCAGCCAGTGGGACTGGACGTCCTACAATGAGCAGTTCTTC.

The rearrangement links TRBV10-3 to TRBJ1-3, with a tentative D call TRBD1 (6 bases). The V end lost 6 bases, the J end lost 0 bases, and 12 bases lay between the germline ends. Per germline, CDR1 ENHRY and CDR2 SYGVKD. The CDR3 is 15 residues long. The CDR3 nucleotides are TGTGCCATCAGCCTGGGACACCGCTCTGGAAACACCATATATTTT. This gives the protein CAISLGHRSGNTIYF.

The chain employs TRBV28 and TRBJ1-3; 12 nucleotides align to TRBD1. Germline V lookup: CDR1 MDHEN, CDR2 SYDVKM. The CDR3 is made up of 18 amino acids. With V trimmed by 5 bases and J by 4 bases, 12 bases remained unmatched. CDR3 sequence (DNA): TGTGCCAGCAGTCACAAAAAAAGGGACAGGGGGCGAGGAAACACCATATATTTT. It encodes CASSHKKRDRGRGNTIYF.

This rearrangement joins TRBV28 to TRBJ2-1; D gene unclear. Germline CDR1 MDHEN, CDR2 SYDVKM. V lost 5 bases and J 5 bases, leaving 16 bases between the germline ends. The CDR3 runs to 15 residues. The CDR3 here is CASSLLPGSNNEQFF. CDR3 sequence (DNA): TGTGCCAGCAGTCTTCTTCCCGGGTCTAACAATGAGCAGTTCTTC.

The chain uses TRBV4-1 and TRBJ2-2; 13 bases fit TRBD2. V gave up 1 base and J gave up 5 bases; unmatched junction bases: 7. Germline V gene sequence: CDR1 MGHRA, CDR2 YSYEKL. This CDR3 comprises 18 residues. In nucleotides, the CDR3 is TGCGCCAGCAGCCAAGGACTAGCGGGGGGCATAGGGACCGGGGAGCTGTTTTTT. It specifies CASSQGLAGGIGTGELFF.

This chain connects TRBV7-6 to TRBJ1-4; TRBD1 matches at 7 bases. CDR1 is SGHVS and CDR2 is FNYEAQ in the germline V gene. The length of the CDR3 is 20 residues. With V trimmed by 4 bases and J by 0 bases, 17 bases remained unmatched. The DNA of the CDR3 is TGTGCCAGCAGCTGTATTCCGGGACAGCTACTGGATGCAACTAATGAAAAACTGTTTTTT. This sequence encodes CASSCIPGQLLDATNEKLFF. Full variable domain (outside the CDR3, taken from reference TRBV7-6 and TRBJ1-4): GAGVSQSPRYKVTKRGQDVALRCDPISGHVSLYWYRQALGQGPEFLTYFNYEAQQDKSGLPNDRFSAERPEGSISTLTIQRTEQRDSAMYRCASSCIPGQLLDATNEKLFFGSGTQLSVL.

The CDR3 region is CASSLVTSGTHNEQFF. The CDR3 region has the DNA TGTGCCAGCAGCTTAGTGACTAGCGGGACACACAATGAGCAGTTCTTC. This chain uses TRBV7-8 with TRBJ2-1; the match to TRBD2 covers 11 bases. J was trimmed by 5 bases and V by 1 base; bases with no gene match: 4. This CDR3 has 16 amino acids. Germline-derived CDR1 and CDR2 are SGHVS and FQNEAQ.

As DNA, the CDR3 is TGTGCCAGCAGTTCCGGGTCCCTGTATTATTCACCCCTCCACTTT. It translates to CASSSGSLYYSPLHF. The chain links TRBV28 to TRBJ1-6; no definite D call. Trimming removed 4 bases at V and 8 bases at J, with 15 bases between. The CDR3 sequence is 15 residues long. CDR1 is MDHEN, CDR2 SYDVKM, per germline.

The rearrangement uses TRBV6-1 and TRBJ1-1; 8 bases are shared with TRBD1. The CDR3 runs to 15 residues. Unmatched junction bases numbered 10, after V lost 4 bases and J lost 6 bases. CDR1 and CDR2 (germline): MNHNS, SASEGT. The CDR3: CASSARQGTPSEAFF. The CDR3, as DNA: TGTGCCAGCAGTGCCCGACAGGGGACCCCATCTGAAGCTTTCTTT.

The chain employs TRBV9 and TRBJ2-6; no clear D gene. With 1 base removed from V and 0 bases from J, the gap between germline ends came to 14 bases. The germline CDR1 and CDR2 sequences are SGDLS and YYNGEE. The CDR3 consists of 18 residues. This CDR3 is CASSVPGHLLSGANVLTF. DNA for the CDR3: TGTGCCAGCAGCGTACCCGGTCACCTCCTCTCTGGGGCCAACGTCCTGACTTTC.

Here the CDR3 DNA reads TGTGCCAGCAGCCAGGACAGGGTGACTGGAAACACCATATATTTT. Translation gives CASSQDRVTGNTIYF. V gene TRBV14 combines with J gene TRBJ1-3; 8 bases are a match to TRBD1. The J segment lost 2 bases and the V segment lost 3 bases, leaving 3 bases of the junction unmatched. The CDR3 loop spans 15 amino acids. Germline V lookup: CDR1 SGHDN, CDR2 FVKESK. Together with reference TRBV14 and TRBJ1-3, the CDR3 gives the full variable domain: EAGVTQFPSHSVIEKGQTVTLRCDPISGHDNLYWYRRVMGKEIKFLLHFVKESKQDESGMPNNRFLAERTGGTYSTLKVQPAELEDSGVYFCASSQDRVTGNTIYFGEGSWLTVV.

The J gene is TRBJ1-2, the V gene TRBV10-2; D unresolved. The CDR3 length is 10 residues. V lost 6 bases, J lost 4 bases, and 3 bases lay in between. CDR1 WSHSY and CDR2 SAAADI come from the germline V gene. The CDR3 coding sequence is TGCGCCAGCAGGGCCTATGGCTACACCTTC. Encoded protein: CASRAYGYTF.

V gene TRBV2 combines with J gene TRBJ2-7, with 9 bases lining up with TRBD2. The CDR3 has 13 amino acids. The V gene's germline CDR1 is SNHLY and CDR2 FYNNEI. V lost 8 bases and J lost 5; bases outside the gene matches: 7. Here the CDR3 reads CASSGGGGDEQYF. The CDR3 DNA sequence: TGTGCCAGCTCTGGCGGGGGGGGCGACGAGCAGTACTTC.

V is TRBV1 and J is TRBJ1-6; whether TRBD1, the table's D call, matches the DNA was not checked. TRBV1 corresponds to a pseudogene. The CDR3 loop spans 15 amino acids. CDR3 in DNA: TGCACCAGCAGAGACGGACAGGGGACTCGATCACCCCTCCACTTT. It is translated as CTSRDGQGTRSPLHF.

This chain joins TRBV15 and TRBJ1-1; 11 bases align to TRBD1. This CDR3 spans 16 amino acids. CDR1 is LNHNV and CDR2 is YYDKDF in the germline V gene (reference sequence). J lost 4 bases, V lost 9 bases, and 13 bases had no gene match. The CDR3 region is CATKDRGLVIGTEAFF. In DNA, the CDR3 is TGTGCCACTAAGGACAGGGGGCTCGTTATAGGCACTGAAGCTTTCTTT.

The rearrangement uses TRBV7-9 and TRBJ1-2; tentative D call: TRBD1 (6 bases). The CDR3 contains 14 residues. Trimming pared 4 bases from V and 8 bases from J, leaving 17 bases between. Germline V gene sequence: CDR1 SEHNR, CDR2 FQNEAQ (reference sequence). CDR3 amino acids: CASSSTQGSGGYTF. CDR3 nucleotide sequence: TGTGCCAGCAGCTCAACCCAGGGGAGTGGCGGCTACACCTTC.

The chain employs TRBV9 and TRBJ2-1; TRBD2 matches at 7 bases. The CDR3 length is 16 residues. J was trimmed by 2 bases and V by 0 bases; bases with no gene match: 5. The germline V gene encodes CDR1 SGDLS and CDR2 YYNGEE. This chain's CDR3 is CASSVGGRDPYNEQFF. DNA for the CDR3: TGTGCCAGCAGCGTAGGGGGGAGGGATCCCTACAATGAGCAGTTCTTC.

This chain connects TRBV6-5 to TRBJ2-7, with D tentatively TRBD2 (6 bases). The CDR3 sequence is 14 residues long. Trimming stripped 4 bases from V and 2 bases from J, with 12 bases between. CDR1 is MNHEY and CDR2 is SVGAGI in the germline V gene. The CDR3 here is CASSSYREPYEQYF. CDR3 nucleotide sequence: TGTGCCAGCAGTTCCTACCGGGAGCCCTACGAGCAGTACTTC.

V usage is TRBV6-5 and J usage is TRBJ1-1; 9 bases fit TRBD1. Trimming took 0 bases from V and 8 from J; bases not matched to a gene: 10. The CDR3 length is 16 residues. Germline lookup yields CDR1 MNHEY and CDR2 SVGAGI. The CDR3: CASSYSLQGARGEAFF. In DNA, the CDR3 is TGTGCCAGCAGTTACTCTTTACAGGGGGCACGTGGGGAAGCTTTCTTT.

The V gene is TRBV4-3, the J gene TRBJ2-1, with D unclear. V was pared by 0 bases and J by 3 bases, with 15 bases between. The CDR3 contains 17 residues. The germline CDR1 and CDR2 sequences are LGHNA and YSLEER. This CDR3 is CASSQEVRSCNYNEQFF. The CDR3 nucleotides are TGCGCCAGCAGCCAAGAGGTAAGGAGCTGCAACTACAATGAGCAGTTCTTC.

The chain carries TRBV5-5 and TRBJ2-7; the match to TRBD2 covers 8 bases. Germline CDR1 reads SGHKS; CDR2 reads YYEKEE (reference sequence). J gave up 3 bases and V 0 bases, and 17 bases lay outside the gene matches. The CDR3 has 19 residues. CDR3 in DNA: TGTGCCAGCAGCTTGGGGCCCGACGGTTGCGCCGGGGGGGACTACGAGCAGTACTTC. This sequence encodes CASSLGPDGCAGGDYEQYF.

This rearrangement joins TRBV7-2 to TRBJ2-3, with 16 bases that match TRBD2. The junction had 12 bases not matched to a gene; V was cut back by 4 bases and J by 11 bases. CDR3 length: 17 amino acids. Germline V gene data show CDR1 as SGHTA and CDR2 as FQGNSA. CDR3 loop: CASSSDPGTSGGGMQYF. Written as DNA, the CDR3 is TGTGCCAGCAGCTCCGACCCGGGGACTAGCGGGGGGGGGATGCAGTATTTT.

This clone was seen just once. V is TRBV19 and J is TRBJ2-1; 13 bases fit TRBD2. Germline CDR1 reads LNHDA; CDR2 reads SQIVND (reference sequence). V dropped 4 bases and J dropped 9; count of bases not matched to a gene: 3. The CDR3 length is 14 residues. For the CDR3, the DNA is TGTGCCAGTAGTAGGACTAGCGGGGGACGTGAGCAGTTCTTC. Protein product: CASSRTSGGREQFF.